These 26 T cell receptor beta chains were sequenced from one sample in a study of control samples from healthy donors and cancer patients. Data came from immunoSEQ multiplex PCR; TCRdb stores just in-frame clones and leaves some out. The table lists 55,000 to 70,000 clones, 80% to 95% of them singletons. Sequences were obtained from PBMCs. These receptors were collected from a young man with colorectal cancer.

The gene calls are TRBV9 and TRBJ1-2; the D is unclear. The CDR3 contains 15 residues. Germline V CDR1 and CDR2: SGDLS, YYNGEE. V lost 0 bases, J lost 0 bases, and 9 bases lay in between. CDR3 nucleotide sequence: TGTGCCAGCAGCGTAGCATCAACAGCTAACTATGGCTACACCTTC. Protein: CASSVASTANYGYTF. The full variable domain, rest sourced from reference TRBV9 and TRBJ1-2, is DSGVTQTPKHLITATGQRVTLRCSPRSGDLSVYWYQQSLDQGLQFLIQYYNGEERAKGNILERFSAQQFPDLHSELNLSSLELGDSALYFCASSVASTANYGYTFGSGTRLTVV.

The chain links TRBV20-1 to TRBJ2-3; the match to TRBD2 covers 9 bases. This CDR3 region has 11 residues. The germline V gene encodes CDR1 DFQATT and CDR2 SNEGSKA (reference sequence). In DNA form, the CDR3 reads TGCAGCGCGGGGGGGCCAGATACGCAGTATTTT. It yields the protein CSAGGPDTQYF.

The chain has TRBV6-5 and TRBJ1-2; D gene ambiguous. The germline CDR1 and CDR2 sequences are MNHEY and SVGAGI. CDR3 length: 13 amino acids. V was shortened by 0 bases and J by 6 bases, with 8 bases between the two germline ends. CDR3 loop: CASSYSNGDGYTF. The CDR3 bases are TGTGCCAGCAGTTACTCGAACGGAGATGGCTACACCTTC.

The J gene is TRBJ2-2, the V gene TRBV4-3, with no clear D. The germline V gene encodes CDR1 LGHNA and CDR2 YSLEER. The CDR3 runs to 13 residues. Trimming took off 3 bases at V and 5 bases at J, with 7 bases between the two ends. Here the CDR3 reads CASSHPGTGELFF. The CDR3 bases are TGCGCCAGCAGCCATCCCGGAACCGGGGAGCTGTTTTTT.

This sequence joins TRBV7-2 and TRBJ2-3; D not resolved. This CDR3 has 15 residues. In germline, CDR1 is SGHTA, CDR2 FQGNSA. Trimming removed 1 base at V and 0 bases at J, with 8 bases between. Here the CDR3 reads CASSLEASSTDTQYF. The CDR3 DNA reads TGTGCCAGCAGCTTAGAGGCTTCTAGCACAGATACGCAGTATTTT.

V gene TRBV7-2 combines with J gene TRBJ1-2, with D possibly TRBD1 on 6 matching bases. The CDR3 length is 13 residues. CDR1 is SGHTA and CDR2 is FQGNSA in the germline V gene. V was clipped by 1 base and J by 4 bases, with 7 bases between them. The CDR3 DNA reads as TGTGCCAGCAGCTTAGAAGGGGGCTATGGCTACACCTTC. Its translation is CASSLEGGYGYTF. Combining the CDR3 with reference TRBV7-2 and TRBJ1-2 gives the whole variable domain GAGVSQSPSNKVTEKGKDVELRCDPISGHTALYWYRQSLGQGLEFLIYFQGNSAPDKSGLPSDRFSAERTGGSVSTLTIQRTQQEDSAVYLCASSLEGGYGYTFGSGTRLTVV.

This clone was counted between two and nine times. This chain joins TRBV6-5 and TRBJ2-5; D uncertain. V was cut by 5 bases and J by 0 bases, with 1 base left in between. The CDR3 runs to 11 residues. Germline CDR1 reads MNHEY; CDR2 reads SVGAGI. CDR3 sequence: CASSNQETQYF. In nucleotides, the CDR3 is TGTGCCAGCAGTAACCAAGAGACCCAGTACTTC.

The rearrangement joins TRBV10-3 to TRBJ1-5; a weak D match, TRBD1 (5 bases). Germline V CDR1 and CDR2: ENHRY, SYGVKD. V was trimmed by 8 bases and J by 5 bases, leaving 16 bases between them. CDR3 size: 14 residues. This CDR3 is CAIPGWRGDQPQHF. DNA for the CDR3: TGTGCCATCCCGGGGTGGAGGGGAGATCAGCCCCAGCATTTT.

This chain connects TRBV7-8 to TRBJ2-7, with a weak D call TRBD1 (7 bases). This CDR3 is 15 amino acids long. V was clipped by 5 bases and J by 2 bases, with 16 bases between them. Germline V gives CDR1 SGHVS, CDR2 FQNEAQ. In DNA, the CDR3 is TGTGCCAGCAGCCTAGGGGGGACAGTTACCTACGAGCAGTACTTC. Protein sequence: CASSLGGTVTYEQYF.

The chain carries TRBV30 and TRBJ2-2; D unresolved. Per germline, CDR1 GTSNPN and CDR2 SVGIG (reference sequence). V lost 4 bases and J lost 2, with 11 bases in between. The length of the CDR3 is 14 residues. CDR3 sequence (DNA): TGTGCCTGGAAAACGGCGGTAAACACCGGGGAGCTGTTTTTT. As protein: CAWKTAVNTGELFF.

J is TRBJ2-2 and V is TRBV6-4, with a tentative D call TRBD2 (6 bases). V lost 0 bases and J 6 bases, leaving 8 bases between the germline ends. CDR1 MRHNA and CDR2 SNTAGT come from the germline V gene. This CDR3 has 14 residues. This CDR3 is CASSDSTGAGELFF. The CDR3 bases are TGTGCCAGCAGTGACTCGACGGGGGCCGGGGAGCTGTTTTTT.

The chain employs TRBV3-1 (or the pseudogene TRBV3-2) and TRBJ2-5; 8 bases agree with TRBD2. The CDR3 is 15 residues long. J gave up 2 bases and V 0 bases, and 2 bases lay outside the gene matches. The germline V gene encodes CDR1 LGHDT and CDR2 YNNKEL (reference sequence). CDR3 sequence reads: CASSQERGVQETQYF. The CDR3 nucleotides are TGTGCCAGCAGCCAAGAGCGGGGGGTTCAAGAGACCCAGTACTTC.

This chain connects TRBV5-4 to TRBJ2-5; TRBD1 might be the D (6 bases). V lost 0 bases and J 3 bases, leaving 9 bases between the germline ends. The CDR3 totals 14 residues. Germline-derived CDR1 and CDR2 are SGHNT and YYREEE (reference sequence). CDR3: CASSLDRAEETQYF. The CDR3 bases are TGTGCCAGCAGCTTGGACAGGGCTGAAGAGACCCAGTACTTC.

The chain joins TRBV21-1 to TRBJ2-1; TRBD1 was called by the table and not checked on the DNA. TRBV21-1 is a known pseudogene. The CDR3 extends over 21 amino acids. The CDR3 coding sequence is TGTGCCAGCAGCAAAGAGGGGCTCCCGGGACAGAAGGAGTTTTTGGACAATGAGCAGTTCTTC. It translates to CASSKEGLPGQKEFLDNEQFF.

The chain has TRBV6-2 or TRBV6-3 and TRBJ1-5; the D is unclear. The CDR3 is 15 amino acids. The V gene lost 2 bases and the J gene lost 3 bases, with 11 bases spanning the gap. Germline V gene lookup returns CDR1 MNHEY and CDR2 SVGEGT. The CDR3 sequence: CASSYQQALNQPQHF. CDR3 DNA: TGTGCCAGCAGTTACCAGCAGGCCCTCAATCAGCCCCAGCATTTT.

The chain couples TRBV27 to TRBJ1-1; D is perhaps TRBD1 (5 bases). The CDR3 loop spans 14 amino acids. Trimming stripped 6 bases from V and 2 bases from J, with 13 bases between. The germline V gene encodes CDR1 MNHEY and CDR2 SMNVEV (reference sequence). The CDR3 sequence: CASSLIRGNTEAFF. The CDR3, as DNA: TGTGCCAGCAGCCTGATCCGGGGCAACACTGAAGCTTTCTTT.

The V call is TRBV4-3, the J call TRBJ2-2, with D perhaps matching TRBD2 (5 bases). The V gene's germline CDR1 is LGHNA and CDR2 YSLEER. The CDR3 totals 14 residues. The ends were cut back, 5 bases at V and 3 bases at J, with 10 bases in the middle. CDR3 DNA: TGCGCCAGCAGCGAAACTAGGGACACCGGGGAGCTGTTTTTT. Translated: CASSETRDTGELFF.

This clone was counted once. The DNA for the CDR3 is TGTGCCAGCAACGAAGTCGTGAACACTGAAGCTTTCTTT. Protein product: CASNEVVNTEAFF. V gene TRBV3-1 (or the pseudogene TRBV3-2) combines with J gene TRBJ1-1; D gene ambiguous. The germline V gene has CDR1 LGHDT and CDR2 YNNKEL (reference sequence). This CDR3 has 13 residues. The germline V and J ends were trimmed by 7 bases and 0 bases, with 9 bases remaining between them.

For the CDR3, the DNA is TGTGCCAGCAGCCAAAAACAGGGTTTCTCGGACACCATATATTTT. This translates into CASSQKQGFSDTIYF. The genes are TRBV5-4 and TRBJ1-3, with D possibly TRBD1 on 6 matching bases. CDR3 length equals 15 residues. CDR1 is SGHNT and CDR2 is YYREEE in the germline V gene (reference sequence). V was pared by 4 bases and J by 8 bases, with 19 bases between.

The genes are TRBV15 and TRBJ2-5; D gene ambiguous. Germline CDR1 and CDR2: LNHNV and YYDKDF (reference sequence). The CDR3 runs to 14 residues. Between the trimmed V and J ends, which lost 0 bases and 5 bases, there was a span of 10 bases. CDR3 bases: TGTGCCACCAGCAGAGAGGGAACAGAGGAGACCCAGTACTTC. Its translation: CATSREGTEETQYF. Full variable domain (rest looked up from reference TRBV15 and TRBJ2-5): DAMVIQNPRYQVTQFGKPVTLSCSQTLNHNVMYWYQQKSSQAPKLLFHYYDKDFNNEADTPDNFQSRRPNTSFCFLDIRSPGLGDTAMYLCATSREGTEETQYFGPGTRLLVL.

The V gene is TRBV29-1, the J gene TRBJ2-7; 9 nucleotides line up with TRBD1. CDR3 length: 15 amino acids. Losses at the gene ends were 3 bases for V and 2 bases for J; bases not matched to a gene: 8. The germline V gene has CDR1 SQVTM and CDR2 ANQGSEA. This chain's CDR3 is CSVDLRTGVTYEQYF. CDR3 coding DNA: TGCAGCGTTGACCTAAGGACAGGGGTGACCTACGAGCAGTACTTC.

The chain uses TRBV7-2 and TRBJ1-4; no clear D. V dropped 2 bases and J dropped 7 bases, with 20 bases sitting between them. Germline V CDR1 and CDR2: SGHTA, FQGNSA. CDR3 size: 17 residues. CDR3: CASSLLERVGLVEKLFF. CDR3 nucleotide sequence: TGTGCCAGCAGCTTATTGGAGAGGGTAGGGCTGGTTGAAAAACTGTTTTTT.

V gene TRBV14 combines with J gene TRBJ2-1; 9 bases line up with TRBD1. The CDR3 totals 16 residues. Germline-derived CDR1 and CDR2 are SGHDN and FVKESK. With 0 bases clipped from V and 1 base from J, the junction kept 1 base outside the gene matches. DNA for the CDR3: TGTGCCAGCAGCCAAGATGGGACAGGGTCCTACAATGAGCAGTTCTTC. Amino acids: CASSQDGTGSYNEQFF.

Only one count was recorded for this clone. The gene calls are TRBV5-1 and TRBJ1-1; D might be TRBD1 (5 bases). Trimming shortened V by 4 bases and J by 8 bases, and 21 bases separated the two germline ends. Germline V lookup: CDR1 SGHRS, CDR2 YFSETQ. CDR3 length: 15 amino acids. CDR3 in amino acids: CASSPDPNRQGEAFF. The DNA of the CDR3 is TGCGCCAGCAGCCCGGACCCAAATCGGCAGGGCGAAGCTTTCTTT.

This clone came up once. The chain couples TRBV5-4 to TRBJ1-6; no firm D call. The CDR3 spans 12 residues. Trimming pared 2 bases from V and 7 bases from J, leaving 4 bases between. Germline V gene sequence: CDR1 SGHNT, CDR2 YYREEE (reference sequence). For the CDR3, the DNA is TGTGCCAGCAGCTTTGAGAATTCACCCCTCCACTTT. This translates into CASSFENSPLHF.

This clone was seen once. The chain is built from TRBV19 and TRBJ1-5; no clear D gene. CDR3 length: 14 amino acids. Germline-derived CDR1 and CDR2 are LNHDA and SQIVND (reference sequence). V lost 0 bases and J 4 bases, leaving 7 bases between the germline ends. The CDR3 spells CASSIDPANQPQHF. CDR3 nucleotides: TGTGCCAGTAGTATAGATCCAGCGAATCAGCCCCAGCATTTT.